These 15 T cell receptor beta chains were all obtained from the same sample, sequenced in a study of cytomegalovirus exposure and HLA in healthy donors. Amplification used 60 Vbeta primers and 13 Jbeta primers. Clones were read by immunoSEQ multiplex PCR, and TCRdb kept only the in-frame ones, dropping some. In the table there are around 160,000 clones, around 80% of which are singletons. The sequenced sample consisted of PBMCs. The receptor set was obtained from a male donor in good health and CMV-seronegative.

The chain recombines TRBV19 with TRBJ1-3; 9 bases are a match to TRBD1. The CDR3 is made up of 17 amino acids. CDR1 is LNHDA and CDR2 is SQIVND in the germline V gene (reference sequence). V trimming: 10 bases; J trimming: 2 bases; junction bases outside the gene matches: 15. The CDR3 sequence is CATRPTDRGKAGNTIYF. CDR3 in DNA: TGTGCCACTAGACCAACCGACAGGGGGAAGGCTGGAAACACCATATATTTT.

Of note for this clone: A read error may produce the germline difference seen at one junction end. The chain has TRBV7-9 and TRBJ2-7; maybe TRBD1 (6 bases). In germline, CDR1 is SEHNR, CDR2 FQNEAQ (reference sequence). This CDR3 has 12 residues. Here the CDR3 DNA reads TGTTCCAGCAGCACACAGGGCCACGAGCAGTACTTC. Its protein product is CSSSTQGHEQYF.

The V call is TRBV19, the J call TRBJ1-2; TRBD1 agrees at 7 bases. Trimming removed 11 bases from V and 4 bases from J; junction bases left unmatched: 4. The germline V gene has CDR1 LNHDA and CDR2 SQIVND (reference sequence). The CDR3 covers 11 residues. The CDR3 sequence: CAAGQLYGYTF. Written as DNA, the CDR3 is TGTGCCGCGGGACAGCTCTATGGCTACACCTTC.

The chain is built from TRBV5-5 and TRBJ2-1; D may be TRBD2 (5 bases). This CDR3 region has 16 residues. Germline V gives CDR1 SGHKS, CDR2 YYEKEE (reference sequence). The V gene lost 0 bases and the J gene lost 5 bases, with 15 bases spanning the gap. CDR3 sequence (DNA): TGTGCCAGCAGCTTGGCGGGGTTAGGGTGGGACAATGAGCAGTTCTTC. Translation: CASSLAGLGWDNEQFF.

The chain recombines TRBV29-1 with TRBJ1-1; D is unclear. Germline V gene data show CDR1 as SQVTM and CDR2 as ANQGSEA. The V end lost 4 bases, the J end lost 2 bases, and 8 bases lay between the germline ends. This CDR3 spans 12 amino acids. Here the CDR3 reads CSVGYKNTEAFF. The DNA for the CDR3 is TGCAGCGTTGGTTACAAAAACACTGAAGCTTTCTTT.

This clone turned up a few times. The chain joins TRBV28 to TRBJ2-5, with 8 positions matching TRBD2. The trim removed 6 bases at V and 4 bases at J, leaving 7 bases unmatched. The CDR3 extends over 14 amino acids. The V gene's germline CDR1 is MDHEN and CDR2 SYDVKM. The CDR3 DNA sequence: TGTGCCAGCAGCCCAGCGGGAGTAAGAGAGACCCAGTACTTC. Translating gives CASSPAGVRETQYF.

The DNA of the CDR3 is TGTGCCAGCAGTGCAGAGGGAGACGAGCAGTACTTC. This gives the protein CASSAEGDEQYF. The chain carries TRBV7-9 and TRBJ2-7, with D possibly matching TRBD2 (5 bases). Deletions cut 6 bases from V and 5 bases from J, with 11 bases between. This CDR3 region has 12 residues. Germline V gene lookup returns CDR1 SEHNR and CDR2 FQNEAQ (reference sequence).

The chain recombines TRBV5-1 with TRBJ2-5; no reliable D call. The V end lost 4 bases, the J end lost 5 bases, and 9 bases lay between the germline ends. CDR1 SGHRS and CDR2 YFSETQ come from the germline V gene. The CDR3 has 12 amino acids. The CDR3 here is CASSLGPETQYF. For the CDR3, the DNA is TGCGCCAGCAGCCTAGGTCCGGAGACCCAGTACTTC.

This chain joins TRBV9 and TRBJ1-1; D gene ambiguous. V was trimmed by 2 bases and J by 3 bases, leaving 17 bases between them. The V gene's germline CDR1 is SGDLS and CDR2 YYNGEE. CDR3 size: 16 residues. Here the CDR3 DNA reads TGTGCCAGCAGCGTCCGTCCCCGACTCGATGACACTGAAGCTTTCTTT. Protein product: CASSVRPRLDDTEAFF.

The rearrangement joins TRBV11-3 to TRBJ2-5, with a weak D call TRBD1 (5 bases). This CDR3 is built from 13 residues. Trimming took off 1 base at V and 6 bases at J, with 9 bases between the two ends. Germline V gene sequence: CDR1 SGHNT, CDR2 YENEEA. The CDR3 sequence is CASSLVGAKTQYF. DNA for the CDR3: TGTGCCAGCAGCTTAGTAGGGGCGAAGACCCAGTACTTC.

The chain carries TRBV6-6 and TRBJ1-5; D not resolved. This CDR3 is built from 13 residues. Germline V gives CDR1 MNHNY, CDR2 SVGAGI (reference sequence). Deletions cut 8 bases from V and 3 bases from J, with 11 bases between. The CDR3 DNA follows: TGTGCCAGCGGGGAGAGGAACAATCAGCCCCAGCATTTT. Encoded protein: CASGERNNQPQHF.

The rearrangement links TRBV6-1 to TRBJ2-3; possible D gene TRBD2, 6 bases. The CDR3 loop spans 14 amino acids. The V and J ends lost 5 bases and 0 bases respectively, with 9 bases between them. Germline values: CDR1 MNHNS, CDR2 SASEGT. CDR3 loop: CASSRGSSTDTQYF. Written as DNA, the CDR3 is TGTGCCAGCAGTCGGGGGAGTAGCACAGATACGCAGTATTTT.

This clone appeared a few times. This sequence joins TRBV7-2 and TRBJ1-4; no clear D. The CDR3 loop spans 14 amino acids. Trimming took off 3 bases at V and 6 bases at J, with 11 bases between the two ends. The germline CDR1 and CDR2 sequences are SGHTA and FQGNSA. The CDR3 DNA sequence: TGTGCCAGCAGCTTGACCAGCGCATATGAAAAACTGTTTTTT. Encoded protein: CASSLTSAYEKLFF.

The V and J genes are TRBV7-3 and TRBJ1-1, with D possibly TRBD1 on 5 matching bases. V was cut by 4 bases and J by 0 bases, with 6 bases left in between. Looked up from germline, CDR1 is SGHTA and CDR2 is FQGTGA. The CDR3 consists of 13 residues. As DNA, the CDR3 is TGTGCCAGCAGCTCGACAGTGAACACTGAAGCTTTCTTT. Amino acids: CASSSTVNTEAFF. The complete variable domain, with remaining parts taken from reference TRBV7-3 and TRBJ1-1, reads GAGVSQTPSNKVTEKGKYVELRCDPISGHTALYWYRQSLGQGPEFLIYFQGTGAADDSGLPNDRFFAVRPEGSVSTLKIQRTERGDSAVYLCASSSTVNTEAFFGQGTRLTVV.

This CDR3 is CASSFPGQGKSGYTF. For the CDR3, the DNA is TGTGCCAGCAGCTTTCCGGGACAGGGGAAGAGCGGCTACACCTTC. V and J are TRBV7-2 and TRBJ1-2; 10 positions agree with TRBD1. V shed 3 bases and J 8 bases; nucleotides not matched to a gene: 9. Germline V gene data show CDR1 as SGHTA and CDR2 as FQGNSA. This CDR3 contains 15 residues.